This T cell receptor (beta chain) comes out of a study of T cell responses to AZD1222 COVID-19 vaccine. On this clone: Its antigen is still unknown.

Study conclusions and caveats: Only six individuals given AZD1222 were seropositive at baseline. Two AZD1222 doses significantly raised spike-specific TCR breadth and depth over controls.

Profiling relied on immunoSEQ multiplex PCR, and the TCRdb table lists in-frame clones only, not all of them. The repertoire holds some 110,000 clones, with 92% as singletons. Second-dose intervals of approximately 4 or approximately 12 weeks were pooled. V lost 3 bases to trimming and J lost 4 bases, with 13 bases between them. Germline loops: CDR1 MGHDK, CDR2 SYGVNS. The CDR3 sequence is 15 residues long. This receptor was identified in an adult who received the AZD1222 COVID-19 vaccine. The material sequenced was peripheral blood, taken 28 days after the second AZD1222 dose. The V and J genes are TRBV25-1 and TRBJ1-5; weak D call: TRBD1 (5 bases). This CDR3 is CASSELGEGNQPQHF. CDR3 nucleotide sequence: TGTGCCAGCAGTGAGTTAGGGGAGGGAAATCAGCCCCAGCATTTT.